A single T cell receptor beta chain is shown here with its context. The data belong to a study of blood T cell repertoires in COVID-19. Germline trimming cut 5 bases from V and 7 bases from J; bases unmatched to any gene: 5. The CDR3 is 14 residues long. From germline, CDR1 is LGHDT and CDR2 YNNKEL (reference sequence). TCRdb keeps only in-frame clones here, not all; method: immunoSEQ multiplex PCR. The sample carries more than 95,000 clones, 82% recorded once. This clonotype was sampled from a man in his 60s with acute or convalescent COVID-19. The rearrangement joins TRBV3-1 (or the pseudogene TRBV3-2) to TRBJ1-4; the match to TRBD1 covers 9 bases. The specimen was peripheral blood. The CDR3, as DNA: TGTGCCAGCAGCTCACAGGGGGCCAGTGAAAAACTGTTTTTT. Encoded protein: CASSSQGASEKLFF.